A single sample gave rise to the 27 T cell receptor beta chains below, sequenced in a study of cytomegalovirus exposure and HLA in healthy donors. Use of 60 Vbeta and 13 Jbeta primers characterized the PCR. TCRdb's table, derived via immunoSEQ multiplex PCR, lists solely in-frame clones and lacks some. The repertoire holds about 67,000 clones, with about 70% as singletons. The sequenced sample was PBMCs. The receptors shown here come from a woman in her 30s in good health and CMV-seronegative.

The rearrangement links TRBV7-3 to TRBJ2-7; 11 bases match TRBD1. CDR3 length: 15 residues. Germline V gene data show CDR1 as SGHTA and CDR2 as FQGTGA. V was clipped by 1 base and J by 2 bases; unmatched bases: 1. CDR3 DNA: TGTGCCAGCAGCTTAATGGGACAGGGGGCCTACGAGCAGTACTTC. This codes for CASSLMGQGAYEQYF.

The chain has TRBV7-9 and TRBJ2-1, with D uncertain. CDR1 and CDR2 (germline): SEHNR, FQNEAQ (reference sequence). V was cut by 0 bases and J by 4 bases, with 7 bases left in between. The CDR3 runs 14 residues. This CDR3 reads CASSLASLYNEQFF. The CDR3 nucleotides read TGTGCCAGCAGCTTAGCTAGCCTTTACAATGAGCAGTTCTTC.

The rearrangement uses TRBV5-4 and TRBJ1-4, with D possibly TRBD1 on 5 matching bases. Germline assignment: CDR1 SGHNT and CDR2 YYREEE (reference sequence). The V end lost 1 base, the J end lost 8 bases, and 15 bases lay between the germline ends. CDR3 length equals 15 residues. CDR3 bases: TGTGCCAGCAGCTTGTGGGGGGTATGGAGAGAAAAACTGTTTTTT. It encodes CASSLWGVWREKLFF.

On this clone itself: One end of the junction is discordant with germline, which a read error may explain. V and J are TRBV12-5 and TRBJ2-5; TRBD2 might be the D (5 bases). Per germline, CDR1 LGHNT and CDR2 FRNRAP. This CDR3 is built from 13 residues. In DNA, the CDR3 is TGTGCCAGTGGCCTGAGCGGCATGGAGACCCAGTACTTC. It yields the protein CASGLSGMETQYF.

The V gene is TRBV7-2, the J gene TRBJ2-7, with D unclear. The germline V gene encodes CDR1 SGHTA and CDR2 FQGNSA. The CDR3 contains 13 residues. Trimming took 4 bases from V and 0 from J, leaving 7 bases between them. CDR3 sequence (DNA): TGTGCCAGCAGCTCGGTCCACTCCTACGAGCAGTACTTC. Protein sequence: CASSSVHSYEQYF. Drawing the rest from reference TRBV7-2 and TRBJ2-7, the complete variable domain is GAGVSQSPSNKVTEKGKDVELRCDPISGHTALYWYRQSLGQGLEFLIYFQGNSAPDKSGLPSDRFSAERTGGSVSTLTIQRTQQEDSAVYLCASSSVHSYEQYFGPGTRLTVT.

J is TRBJ1-2 and V is TRBV6-6; 8 bases are shared with TRBD1. V trimming: 5 bases; J trimming: 4 bases; junction bases outside the gene matches: 3. Germline CDR1 is MNHNY and CDR2 is SVGAGI (reference sequence). The CDR3 runs to 13 residues. The CDR3: CASSPGTGYGYTF. As DNA, the CDR3 is TGTGCCAGCAGTCCTGGGACAGGCTATGGCTACACCTTC.

The chain is built from TRBV5-4 and TRBJ2-7; perhaps TRBD2 as D (6 bases). This CDR3 has 15 residues. Trimming cost V 4 bases and J 6 bases, with 20 bases left between them. Germline values: CDR1 SGHNT, CDR2 YYREEE (reference sequence). CDR3 residues: CASSLKVRTTGEQYF. CDR3 sequence (DNA): TGTGCCAGCAGCCTAAAGGTGAGGACTACCGGCGAGCAGTACTTC.

The V and J genes are TRBV6-1 and TRBJ2-1; a weak D match, TRBD1 (5 bases). The CDR3 has 12 residues. The germline CDR1 and CDR2 sequences are MNHNS and SASEGT. The V and J ends lost 6 bases and 9 bases respectively, with 12 bases between them. The CDR3 is CASRPQVSEQFF. CDR3 bases: TGTGCCAGCAGACCACAGGTTAGTGAGCAGTTCTTC.

The CDR3 DNA follows: TGTGCCAGTAGTACCCCAGGGGGCAACTATGGCTACACCTTC. This codes for CASSTPGGNYGYTF. The V call is TRBV19, the J call TRBJ1-2; 8 bases line up with TRBD1. Germline loops: CDR1 LNHDA, CDR2 SQIVND (reference sequence). Trimming cost V 4 bases and J 2 bases; bases outside gene matches: 3. The CDR3 extends over 14 amino acids.

This rearrangement joins TRBV2 to TRBJ2-4; TRBD2 agrees at 16 bases. V dropped 0 bases and J dropped 6; count of bases not matched to a gene: 5. This CDR3 contains 18 residues. The germline gives CDR1 SNHLY, CDR2 FYNNEI. CDR3 amino acids: CASSEAGTSGGVRNIQYF. In DNA, the CDR3 is TGTGCCAGCAGTGAAGCAGGGACTAGCGGGGGGGTTAGAAACATTCAGTACTTC.

The chain has TRBV4-1 and TRBJ2-7, with 7 bases lining up with TRBD2. With 0 bases clipped from V and 3 bases from J, the junction kept 8 bases outside the gene matches. This CDR3 comprises 16 residues. Germline assignment: CDR1 MGHRA and CDR2 YSYEKL. This CDR3 reads CASSQESSGEFYEQYF. CDR3 DNA: TGCGCCAGCAGCCAAGAATCCAGCGGGGAGTTCTACGAGCAGTACTTC.

The chain carries TRBV19 and TRBJ2-7; TRBD1 might be the D (7 bases). Germline values: CDR1 LNHDA, CDR2 SQIVND (reference sequence). Trimming took off 5 bases at V and 2 bases at J, with 19 bases between the two ends. The CDR3 covers 16 residues. The CDR3 sequence: CASSSLRARGAYEQYF. The CDR3 DNA follows: TGTGCCAGTAGTTCCCTCCGGGCCAGGGGGGCCTACGAGCAGTACTTC.

This clone came up once. J is TRBJ2-7 and V is TRBV6-6, with D maybe TRBD2 (6 bases). The V and J ends lost 6 bases and 4 bases respectively, with 19 bases between them. From germline, CDR1 is MNHNY and CDR2 SVGAGI (reference sequence). The CDR3 loop spans 15 amino acids. The CDR3 is CASSRDSGWGYEQYF. Written as DNA, the CDR3 is TGTGCCAGCAGCAGGGACTCCGGGTGGGGGTACGAGCAGTACTTC.

This sequence joins TRBV6-6 and TRBJ2-7; 9 bases are shared with TRBD1. The CDR3 spans 15 residues. Looked up from germline, CDR1 is MNHNY and CDR2 is SVGAGI (reference sequence). Unmatched junction bases numbered 8, after V lost 5 bases and J lost 3 bases. The CDR3 bases are TGTGCCAGCAGTCCAACCGGGACAGGGCTCTACGAGCAGTACTTC. Its translation: CASSPTGTGLYEQYF.

V usage is TRBV19 and J usage is TRBJ1-1; a possible D gene is TRBD1 (5 bases). The V gene's germline CDR1 is LNHDA and CDR2 SQIVND (reference sequence). CDR3 size: 14 residues. With 1 base removed from V and 0 bases from J, the gap between germline ends came to 6 bases. CDR3 DNA: TGTGCCAGTAGTATAGGGGGCATGAACACTGAAGCTTTCTTT. It yields the protein CASSIGGMNTEAFF.

This clone was seen more than once but under ten times. The chain employs TRBV5-6 and TRBJ2-7, with D possibly matching TRBD1 (5 bases). The germline V and J ends were trimmed by 0 bases and 1 base, with 17 bases remaining between them. This CDR3 has 17 residues. The V gene's germline CDR1 is SGHDT and CDR2 YYEEEE. Here the CDR3 DNA reads TGTGCCAGCAGCTTGGGGGGCCTTACCAACCCTTCCTACGAGCAGTACTTC. Encoded protein: CASSLGGLTNPSYEQYF.

The rearrangement uses TRBV9 and TRBJ1-2; D is unclear. V lost 1 base and J 4 bases, leaving 14 bases between the germline ends. Germline CDR1 is SGDLS and CDR2 is YYNGEE. The CDR3 is 15 amino acids. The CDR3 spells CASSVQDMGSYGYTF. Here the CDR3 DNA reads TGTGCCAGCAGCGTACAAGACATGGGCTCCTATGGCTACACCTTC.

This chain connects TRBV10-3 to TRBJ2-1; maybe TRBD1 (6 bases). This CDR3 contains 15 residues. Deletions cut 6 bases from V and 5 bases from J, with 17 bases between. Germline-derived CDR1 and CDR2 are ENHRY and SYGVKD. In nucleotides, the CDR3 is TGTGCCATCAGACCTCACCGGGACAAAGACAATGAGCAGTTCTTC. As protein: CAIRPHRDKDNEQFF.

This clone has a handful of counts. The chain has TRBV19 and TRBJ1-4, with D perhaps TRBD1 (5 bases). The CDR3 has 13 amino acids. The germline V gene encodes CDR1 LNHDA and CDR2 SQIVND (reference sequence). The ends were cut back, 8 bases at V and 4 bases at J, with 11 bases in the middle. CDR3: CASRTLDNEKLFF. CDR3 DNA sequence: TGTGCCAGTCGGACACTCGATAATGAAAAACTGTTTTTT.

The chain combines TRBV29-1 with TRBJ2-3; the match to TRBD2 covers 9 bases. Germline values: CDR1 SQVTM, CDR2 ANQGSEA. CDR3 size: 14 residues. J lost 5 bases, V lost 6 bases, and 9 bases had no gene match. CDR3 sequence (DNA): TGCAGCGTAGTAGCGGGGGCCGTACAAGATACGCAGTATTTT. Encoded protein: CSVVAGAVQDTQYF.

This clone came up a few times. The chain joins TRBV6-5 to TRBJ1-2; D is perhaps TRBD1 (5 bases). The CDR3 is made up of 13 amino acids. Trimming cost V 9 bases and J 4 bases, with 15 bases left between them. Germline V lookup: CDR1 MNHEY, CDR2 SVGAGI. The DNA of the CDR3 is TGTGCCAGTACTCGGGGGGACGGCTATGGCTACACCTTC. This encodes CASTRGDGYGYTF.

A word on this clone: Sequence at one end of the junction differs from germline and may be a read error. The V gene is TRBV7-9, the J gene TRBJ1-2, with 9 bases aligning to TRBD1. Germline loops: CDR1 SEHNR, CDR2 FQNEAQ (reference sequence). The CDR3 spans 12 residues. The CDR3 nucleotides are TGTTCCAGCACCTCGGACAGGGGTGACTACACCTTC. This encodes CSSTSDRGDYTF. Full variable domain (missing parts from reference TRBV7-9 and TRBJ1-2): DTGVSQNPRHKITKRGQNVTFRCDPISEHNRLYWYRQTLGQGPEFLTYFQNEAQLEKSRLLSDRFSAERPKGSFSTLEIQRTEQGDSAMYLCSSTSDRGDYTFGSGTRLTVV.

This chain connects TRBV5-6 to TRBJ1-6; D is perhaps TRBD1 (6 bases). Deletions cut 0 bases from V and 8 bases from J, with 12 bases between. From germline, CDR1 is SGHDT and CDR2 YYEEEE. CDR3 length: 15 residues. The CDR3 DNA is TGTGCCAGCAGCTTGGGTCTACAGGGCTATTCACCCCTCCACTTT. Translating gives CASSLGLQGYSPLHF.

This chain joins TRBV10-1 and TRBJ2-1; D may be TRBD1 (5 bases). Germline CDR1 and CDR2: WNHNN and SYGVQD (reference sequence). This CDR3 is 15 amino acids long. The ends were cut back, 0 bases at V and 2 bases at J, with 8 bases in the middle. The CDR3 nucleotides are TGCGCCAGCAGTGAGTCGACAGCCCCCTACAATGAGCAGTTCTTC. Residues: CASSESTAPYNEQFF.

This clone was detected only a few times. The V and J genes are TRBV6-5 and TRBJ2-3; D possibly corresponds to TRBD1 (5 bases). The germline V and J ends were trimmed by 3 bases and 6 bases, with 7 bases remaining between them. There are 12 residues in the CDR3. CDR1 and CDR2 (germline): MNHEY, SVGAGI. This CDR3 is CASSYQGDTQYF. CDR3 bases: TGTGCCAGCAGTTATCAGGGTGATACGCAGTATTTT.

This clone has only a few counts. V and J are TRBV5-5 and TRBJ2-1; TRBD1 matches at 7 bases. Trimming cost V 4 bases and J 3 bases; bases outside gene matches: 7. The CDR3 sequence is 15 residues long. Germline CDR1 SGHKS, CDR2 YYEKEE (reference sequence). CDR3 sequence reads: CASSETGRGYNEQFF. The CDR3 nucleotides are TGTGCCAGCAGCGAGACAGGGAGAGGCTACAATGAGCAGTTCTTC. Looking up the rest from reference TRBV5-5 and TRBJ2-1 gives the full variable domain: DAGVTQSPTHLIKTRGQQVTLRCSPISGHKSVSWYQQVLGQGPQFIFQYYEKEERGRGNFPDRFSARQFPNYSSELNVNALLLGDSALYLCASSETGRGYNEQFFGPGTRLTVL.

This clone turned up a few times. The CDR3 loop reads CASSHPEGEQYF. DNA for the CDR3: TGTGCCAGCAGCCACCCCGAGGGCGAGCAGTACTTC. The gene calls are TRBV4-2 and TRBJ2-7; a possible D gene is TRBD2 (5 bases). The CDR3 totals 12 residues. Germline assignment: CDR1 LGHNA and CDR2 YNFKEQ. Trimming left V 3 bases short and J 6 bases short, with 9 bases between.